The sequence of this T cell receptor beta chain was determined in a study of blood T cell repertoires in COVID-19. Study-wide background: The origin of the acute and convalescent COVID-19 samples was the United States, Italy and Spain. Sample material is recorded as cDNA or gDNA derived from T cells, B-cell-depleted T cells, or PBMCs.

The method was immunoSEQ multiplex PCR; TCRdb's version includes in-frame clones alone and lacks a portion of them. This table has 200,000 to 250,000 clones, approximately 90% appearing once. Participants reported their clinical history, and cohort assignment relied on those reports. Germline CDR1 and CDR2: MRHNA and SNTAGT. The CDR3 loop spans 14 amino acids. With 6 bases removed from V and 1 base from J, the gap between germline ends came to 10 bases. The sample taken for sequencing was PBMCs or T cells enriched from blood (not recorded which). The sequence derives from a woman aged 40 to 50 with acute COVID-19. The V call is TRBV6-4, the J call TRBJ2-1, with D maybe TRBD2 (6 bases). CDR3 in amino acids: CASSVGTSYNEQFF. The CDR3 DNA reads TGTGCCAGCAGCGTAGGGACTTCCTACAATGAGCAGTTCTTC.